This T cell receptor beta chain originates from a study of T-cell memory formation after mild COVID-19. Sample barcodes and UMIs were carried by the TCR alpha and TCR beta cDNA libraries that 5'RACE generated with constant-segment primers. TCRdb used MiXCR to reprocess the 5' RACE reads, holding one entry per CDR3 protein. The repertoire holds about 430,000 distinct CDR3 sequences, with roughly a quarter as singletons. Notes on the study in general: Clones contracting across day 15 to 85 had a balanced CD4/CD8 profile; later expanding clones leaned CD4+.

This clonotype was counted a few times. What it binds is unknown. Sequenced: PBMCs or a T cell subset sorted from them (not recorded which). The origin of this receptor is an adult woman who had mild COVID-19 (a few samples of this study predate the infection). Cell type and time point are not known.

In DNA form, the CDR3 reads TGCAGCGTTGGACTAGCGGGCCGCGAGCAGTACTTC. It codes for CSVGLAGREQYF. J is TRBJ2-7 and V is TRBV29-1, with 10 positions matching TRBD2. The CDR3 length is 12 residues. Germline assignment: CDR1 SQVTM and CDR2 ANQGSEA. Unmatched junction bases numbered 3, after V lost 4 bases and J lost 6 bases.